These 20 T cell receptor beta chains share one sample of origin, sequenced in a study of T cells in Graves' hyperthyroidism and ophthalmopathy (dated by TCRdb to between 2018 and 2021). The library came from multiplex PCR. Sequenced on an Illumina HiSeq 2000. The TCR beta CDR3 regions were amplified from the RNA transcripts. A first-round RT-PCR of the TCR CDR3 used the HTBI primer set with the Qiagen OneStep RT-PCR kit. In-frame beta chains were kept once TCRdb had trimmed the public reads at Q25 with fastp and called clones with MiXCR. Every distinct CDR3 protein forms one entry, paired with its most common genes and DNA. For this sample there are 700,000 or so distinct CDR3 sequences; less than 20% appear just once. The ten largest clones take up approximately 8.4% of the sample. The specimen was blood. The receptor source for this set is a man aged 18 to 35 with Graves' hyperthyroidism.

This clonotype occurred a few times. J is TRBJ1-1 and V is TRBV9; TRBD1 matches at 7 bases. The germline V gene has CDR1 SGDLS and CDR2 YYNGEE. The CDR3 sequence is 14 residues long. Unmatched junction bases numbered 6, after V lost 4 bases and J lost 3 bases. Here the CDR3 reads CASSLQGQHTEAFF. CDR3 in DNA: TGTGCCAGCAGCTTACAGGGGCAACACACTGAAGCTTTCTTT.

At least ten counts were recorded for this clonotype. V is TRBV5-5 and J is TRBJ2-1; 9 bases agree with TRBD1. The junction had 14 bases not matched to a gene; V was cut back by 6 bases and J by 7 bases. CDR1 and CDR2 from the germline V gene are SGHKS and YYEKEE (reference sequence). The CDR3 is made up of 16 amino acids. In DNA, the CDR3 is TGTGCCAGCACTATGAGGAGGGACAGGGCCCGGAATGAGCAGTTCTTC. This codes for CASTMRRDRARNEQFF.

The chain couples TRBV9 to TRBJ2-2; no firm D call. CDR3 length: 13 residues. Germline V gives CDR1 SGDLS, CDR2 YYNGEE. V lost 0 bases, J lost 8 bases, and 8 bases lay in between. CDR3 loop: CASSVEDAGELFF. The CDR3 nucleotides read TGTGCCAGCAGCGTAGAGGACGCGGGGGAGCTGTTTTTT. The entire variable domain, with the rest obtained from reference TRBV9 and TRBJ2-2, is as follows: DSGVTQTPKHLITATGQRVTLRCSPRSGDLSVYWYQQSLDQGLQFLIQYYNGEERAKGNILERFSAQQFPDLHSELNLSSLELGDSALYFCASSVEDAGELFFGEGSRLTVL.

Details on this clonotype: One junction end does not reproduce the germline sequence, and a read error may be involved. V and J are TRBV7-3 and TRBJ2-6; 8 bases match TRBD2. The CDR3 loop spans 19 amino acids. The germline gives CDR1 SGHTA, CDR2 FQGTGA. CDR3 sequence reads: CASSRHPGGARAGANVLTF. The CDR3 bases are TGCGCCAGCAGCCGCCATCCGGGGGGGGCCCGGGCCGGGGCCAACGTCCTGACTTTC.

This clonotype was counted at least ten times. The rearrangement joins TRBV7-2 to TRBJ2-1; 8 positions agree with TRBD2. With V trimmed by 4 bases and J by 1 base, 12 bases remained unmatched. The CDR3 contains 18 residues. Per germline, CDR1 SGHTA and CDR2 FQGNSA. CDR3 in DNA: TGTGCCAGCAGCTACTACCCCGTCACTAGCGGATCCTACAATGAGCAGTTCTTC. This gives the protein CASSYYPVTSGSYNEQFF.

The V call is TRBV4-3, the J call TRBJ1-3; D unresolved. The germline V gene has CDR1 LGHNA and CDR2 YSLEER. Trimming removed 3 bases from V and 2 bases from J, with 11 bases in between. The CDR3 is 15 amino acids. CDR3 nucleotides: TGCGCCAGCAGCCAGTCCGCCCGTACTGGAAACACCATATATTTT. Protein: CASSQSARTGNTIYF.

This clonotype occurred many times. V gene TRBV11-3 combines with J gene TRBJ2-3, with D maybe TRBD2 (5 bases). CDR3 length equals 16 residues. Germline values: CDR1 SGHNT, CDR2 YENEEA. V was clipped by 1 base and J by 3 bases, with 14 bases between them. CDR3 in amino acids: CASSLGGWEKTDTQYF. DNA of the CDR3: TGTGCCAGCAGCTTAGGGGGTTGGGAGAAGACAGATACGCAGTATTTT.

This clonotype was detected ten times or more. V usage is TRBV28 and J usage is TRBJ2-7; perhaps TRBD1 as D (5 bases). Trimming stripped 6 bases from V and 2 bases from J, with 17 bases between. The germline CDR1 and CDR2 sequences are MDHEN and SYDVKM. The CDR3 length is 15 residues. CDR3 DNA: TGTGCCAGCAGCACCCCCGGCAGGGCGACCTACGAGCAGTACTTC. It specifies CASSTPGRATYEQYF.

CDR3 protein: CASSSGLGDYKNIQYF. DNA of the CDR3: TGTGCCAGCAGCTCCGGACTAGGGGATTACAAAAACATTCAGTACTTC. The rearrangement uses TRBV5-5 and TRBJ2-4, with TRBD2 identical over 7 bases. Germline V gene data show CDR1 as SGHKS and CDR2 as YYEKEE (reference sequence). Unmatched junction bases numbered 9, after V lost 3 bases and J lost 3 bases. The CDR3 contains 16 residues. Full variable domain (outside the CDR3, taken from reference TRBV5-5 and TRBJ2-4): DAGVTQSPTHLIKTRGQQVTLRCSPISGHKSVSWYQQVLGQGPQFIFQYYEKEERGRGNFPDRFSARQFPNYSSELNVNALLLGDSALYLCASSSGLGDYKNIQYFGAGTRLSVL.

The table lists this clonotype with a few counts. The J gene is TRBJ2-2, the V gene TRBV5-1; TRBD1 matches at 7 bases. There are 16 residues in the CDR3. Germline V gives CDR1 SGHRS, CDR2 YFSETQ. V lost 1 base and J lost 0; bases outside the gene matches: 3. The CDR3 spells CASSLTGASNTGELFF. CDR3 bases: TGCGCCAGCAGCTTGACAGGGGCCTCGAACACCGGGGAGCTGTTTTTT.

The chain uses TRBV19 and TRBJ2-3; D is undetermined. This CDR3 has 16 residues. The V end was cut by 8 bases, the J end by 6 bases, with 24 bases between. CDR1 is LNHDA, CDR2 SQIVND, per germline (reference sequence). The CDR3, as DNA: TGTGCCAGTCGTACCTCCGGCACTTCGTCTGAGGATACGCAGTATTTT. This sequence encodes CASRTSGTSSEDTQYF.

The chain carries TRBV12-3 or TRBV12-4 and TRBJ2-3; 8 bases agree with TRBD1. Trimming at V came to 6 bases and at J to 5 bases, leaving 7 bases not matched to a gene. The CDR3 totals 14 residues. DNA for the CDR3: TGTGCCAGCAGAGAGCAGGGGGCAGGAGATACGCAGTATTTT. Its translation is CASREQGAGDTQYF.

In this sample, this clonotype turned up many times. CDR3 amino acids: CASSIRDINTGELFF. CDR3 nucleotide sequence: TGCGCCAGCAGCATCCGGGACATTAACACCGGGGAGCTGTTTTTT. The chain joins TRBV4-1 to TRBJ2-2; possible D gene TRBD1, 6 bases. The CDR3 loop spans 15 amino acids. V was cut by 5 bases and J by 2 bases, with 12 bases left in between. The V gene's germline CDR1 is MGHRA and CDR2 YSYEKL.

The chain links TRBV11-2 to TRBJ1-1; possible D gene TRBD1, 5 bases. There are 14 residues in the CDR3. The V gene lost 5 bases and the J gene lost 0 bases, with 10 bases spanning the gap. Germline loops: CDR1 SGHAT, CDR2 FQNNGV. In DNA form, the CDR3 reads TGTGCCAGCAGCCTGGACATACTGAACACTGAAGCTTTCTTT. Translated: CASSLDILNTEAFF.

This clonotype was seen repeatedly, ten times or more. The chain recombines TRBV5-8 with TRBJ2-5; D remains unclear. CDR1 is SGHTS and CDR2 is YDEGEE in the germline V gene. The CDR3 is 15 residues long. V was trimmed by 5 bases and J by 5 bases, leaving 19 bases between them. The CDR3 DNA is TGTGCCAGCAGTCCCGGACCGGTTAGGCAGGAGACCCAGTACTTC. Amino acids: CASSPGPVRQETQYF.

This clonotype was detected many times. This chain connects TRBV7-3 to TRBJ2-1; 10 positions match TRBD2. The length of the CDR3 is 16 residues. The ends lost 0 bases at V and 8 bases at J; junction bases unmatched: 7. The V gene's germline CDR1 is SGHTA and CDR2 FQGTGA. CDR3 bases: TGTGCCAGCAGCTTAACGGCGCTAGCGGGAGCCCATGAGCAGTTCTTC. Translated: CASSLTALAGAHEQFF.

The table lists this clonotype with many counts. The CDR3 region has the DNA TGTGCCAGCAGCCGTCTGGGGGCGCAGTACAATGAGCAGTTCTTC. Encoded protein: CASSRLGAQYNEQFF. The chain employs TRBV7-2 and TRBJ2-1; D is possibly TRBD1 (6 bases). V was trimmed by 5 bases and J by 4 bases, leaving 15 bases between them. The germline V gene has CDR1 SGHTA and CDR2 FQGNSA. This CDR3 contains 15 residues.

The table lists this clonotype with many counts. V usage is TRBV9 and J usage is TRBJ1-1, with D perhaps TRBD1 (5 bases). Trimming cost V 0 bases and J 11 bases, with 11 bases left between them. The CDR3 is 12 amino acids. CDR1 and CDR2 (germline): SGDLS, YYNGEE. CDR3 DNA sequence: TGTGCCAGCAGCGTAGCAGGGCGTCGGGCTTTCTTT. Residues: CASSVAGRRAFF.

This clonotype appeared a few times. The chain has TRBV11-2 and TRBJ2-7; tentatively, D is TRBD1 (5 bases). CDR1 is SGHAT, CDR2 FQNNGV, per germline. The CDR3 has 12 residues. The ends were cut back, 3 bases at V and 9 bases at J, with 12 bases in the middle. The DNA of the CDR3 is TGTGCCAGCAGCTTGTCAGGTACAGGGCAGTACTTC. Its protein product is CASSLSGTGQYF.

The V gene is TRBV20-1, the J gene TRBJ2-3; D might be TRBD2 (5 bases). V lost 5 bases, J lost 10 bases, and 13 bases lay in between. Per the germline V gene, CDR1 is DFQATT and CDR2 is SNEGSKA (reference sequence). The length of the CDR3 is 11 residues. The CDR3 coding sequence is TGCAGTGCTCCTAGCCTCACGGCGCAGTATTTT. This encodes CSAPSLTAQYF.